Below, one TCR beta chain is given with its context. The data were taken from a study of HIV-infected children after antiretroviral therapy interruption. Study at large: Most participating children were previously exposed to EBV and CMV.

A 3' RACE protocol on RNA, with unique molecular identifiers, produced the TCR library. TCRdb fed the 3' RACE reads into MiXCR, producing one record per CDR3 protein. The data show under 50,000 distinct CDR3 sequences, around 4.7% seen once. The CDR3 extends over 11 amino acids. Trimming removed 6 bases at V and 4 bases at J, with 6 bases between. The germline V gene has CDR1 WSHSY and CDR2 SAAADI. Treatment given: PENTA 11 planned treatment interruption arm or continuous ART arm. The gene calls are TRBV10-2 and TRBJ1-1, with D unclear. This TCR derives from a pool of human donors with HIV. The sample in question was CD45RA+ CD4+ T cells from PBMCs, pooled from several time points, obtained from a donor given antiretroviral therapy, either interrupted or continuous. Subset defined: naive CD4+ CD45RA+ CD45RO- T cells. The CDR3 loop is CASSSPTEAFF. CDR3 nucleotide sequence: TGCGCCAGCAGCTCCCCCACTGAAGCTTTCTTT.